This TCR beta chain was profiled in a study of T cell repertoires in cytomegalovirus infection. Study-level information: Public TCR beta signatures indicated both CMV infection and matching HLA type. Study-level points and caveats: Dominating the ex vivo response were TCR beta clonotypes that were CMV-specific and HLA-C-restricted. Cumulative public TCR beta family frequency identified CMV carriers with the relevant HLA.

The V end was cut by 6 bases, the J end by 5 bases, with 13 bases between. The CDR3 consists of 12 residues. Germline V gene sequence: CDR1 DFQATT, CDR2 SNEGSKA (reference sequence). This clonotype came up a few times. Its antigen is undetermined. TCRdb ran MiXCR on the reads and lists one entry per CDR3 protein. The sample has some 680,000 distinct CDR3 sequences, roughly a third seen once; the top ten hold more than 2.5%. Sequences were obtained from PBMCs. This TCR was sampled from a human donor in good health (CMV status not recorded). Some clones in this sample may be carry-over from other donors' samples. The rearrangement uses TRBV20-1 and TRBJ1-1; the D gene is possibly TRBD1 (6 bases). The CDR3 DNA reads as TGCAGTGCAGAGGAGGGGGAGACTGAAGCTTTCTTT. Protein: CSAEEGETEAFF.